This T cell receptor (beta chain) stems from a study of blood T cell repertoires in COVID-19. This clone came up a few times. In terms of age and location, participants ranged from about 18 to 89 years and lived in roughly 22 US areas. TCRdb's table, derived via immunoSEQ multiplex PCR, lists solely in-frame clones and lacks some. The repertoire has roughly 500,000 clones, 88% of them found once; the top ten carry 1.5% to 2%. This sequence originates from a woman in her thirties or forties who had recovered from COVID-19. The sequenced sample consisted of PBMCs or T cells enriched from blood (not recorded which).

CDR3 coding DNA: TGTGCCAGCAGCCTGGGACTAGCGGGACGCGAGCAGTACTTC. Encoded protein: CASSLGLAGREQYF. V and J are TRBV11-3 and TRBJ2-7, with 13 bases aligning to TRBD2. V was pared by 5 bases and J by 6 bases, with 4 bases of the junction left unmatched. CDR1 and CDR2 (germline): SGHNT, YENEEA. CDR3 length: 14 amino acids.